This TCR beta chain came from a study of beta chain features in type 1 diabetes (dated by TCRdb to the late 2010s). Background for the entire study: Mean age, gender distribution, total cell number and subset yield did not differ between patients and healthy donors. Across all samples, around 99 million sorted cells were examined, and cell number per subset correlated strongly with RNA yield. The study compared the TCRB repertoires of sorted circulating CD4+ T cell subsets in recently diagnosed type 1 diabetes patients with those in matched healthy donors. Whereas all 28 donors provided naive and central memory subsets, regulatory and stem cell-like memory subsets were isolated from just 8 patients and about 8 healthy donors. What the study reported, not specific to this receptor: Because cDNA was sequenced instead of genomic DNA, activated cells with high expression could be over-represented, although the groups did not differ in activation or CD3 levels. Only small numbers of individuals were included in the HLA sub-analyses, which left unresolved whether HLA type had any influence on TCRB rearrangement. PCR may preferentially amplify shorter templates, but because patient and control samples were amplified and corrected together, any resulting skew would affect both groups equally. At VDJ recombination sites, patients with type 1 diabetes made fewer insertions and deleted more nucleotides, a pattern implying thymic rearrangement abnormalities. Type 1 diabetes patients showed a moderate but significant shortening of TCRB CDR3 length in all four CD4+ subsets. Naive, central memory and regulatory TCRB repertoires appeared more similar among patients than among healthy donors.

From each donor, a single peripheral blood sample of around 0.12 L on average was drawn into heparinised tubes. Using a panel that included CD45RO, CCR7, CD25, CD127, CD95 and CD27, naive, central memory, regulatory and stem cell-like memory CD4+ T cells were sorted on a BD FACSAria II. All sorted populations exceeded 95% purity. PBMCs were separated immediately by Lymphoprep density gradient centrifugation and were stained directly, without being cultured. Samples were stained and sorted in pairs, with one healthy donor and one patient per experiment, so that batch effects were minimized. This clone was counted only a few times. Its antigen is not yet known. Base qualities are not at hand, and no much larger clone is one base apart. The CDR3 contains 19 residues, cysteine and phenylalanine counted. The read is trimmed to its CDR3 DNA, 57 bases read in frame from base 1. As encoded in the germline V gene, CDR1 is SGHDN while CDR2 is FVKESK. The germline ends are 23 bases apart after V is trimmed by 0 bases and J by 5 bases.

The entire isolated RNA was reverse transcribed using the High Capacity cDNA Reverse Transcription Kit, and thus expressed TCRB transcripts were sequenced. Deep immunoSEQ sequencing was applied to naive, central memory and regulatory T cell samples, giving an average of approximately 3.8 million total reads per sample. After sorted cells were lysed in RLT buffer, RNA was extracted with DNase-treated RNeasy Micro or Mini kits, with the choice depending on cell number. Each cell subset was processed on its own to prevent cross-contamination, while patient and healthy donor samples were processed together. The immunoSEQ multiplex PCR was used to amplify TCRB sequences from cDNA, yielding 87-bp fragments that span the CDR3 region. Sequencing of the amplicons was performed on the Illumina HiSeq platform. The study's own analysis went as follows. PCR bias was corrected computationally using synthetic template baselines, and reads within Hamming distance 2 were collapsed, with unmergeable singletons discarded. By aligning reads against IMGT, V, D and J genes, CDR3 length, and insertions or deletions at six rearrangement sites were assigned. Within each subset, clonotype counts were normalized to sorted cell number, and only after that were true diversity and Gini coefficients computed with the tcR R package. Repertoire sharing was quantified using the overlap coefficient calculated on TCRB nucleotide sequences. Held by TCRdb, this immuneACCESS table contains in-frame sequences only and omits some clones. Under half of the omission traces to an unresolved V gene where checked; the cause of the rest is unknown. V and J calls and clone size are given by that table; D and trimming were obtained from the DNA. This sample comprises roughly 300,000 clones, 13% to 15% of them detected only once. Over 5% of the sample goes to the ten largest clones.

The sequencing input was central memory CD4+ T cells from blood. In this chain, TRBV14 is recombined with TRBJ1-3; matching of 5 bases hints at TRBD1 as the D gene. This sequence was found in a man aged 25 to 45 in good health. The DNA is TGTGCCAGCAGCCAAGATGAGCGCCAGGGCACCAGGGCTCGAAACACCATATATTTT. This gives the protein CASSQDERQGTRARNTIYF.